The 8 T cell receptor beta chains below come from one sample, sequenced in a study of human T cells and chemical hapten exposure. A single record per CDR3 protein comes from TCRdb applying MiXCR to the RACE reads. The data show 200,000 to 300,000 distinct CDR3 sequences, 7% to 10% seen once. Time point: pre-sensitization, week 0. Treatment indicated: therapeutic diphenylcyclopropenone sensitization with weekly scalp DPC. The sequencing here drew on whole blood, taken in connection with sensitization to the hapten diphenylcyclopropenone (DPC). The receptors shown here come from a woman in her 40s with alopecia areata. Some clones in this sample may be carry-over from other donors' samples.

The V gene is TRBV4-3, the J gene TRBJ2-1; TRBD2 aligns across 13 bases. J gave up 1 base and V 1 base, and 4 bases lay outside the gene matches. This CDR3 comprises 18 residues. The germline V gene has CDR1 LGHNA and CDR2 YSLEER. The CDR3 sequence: CASSQGTSGRESYNEQFF. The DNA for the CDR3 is TGCGCCAGCAGCCAAGGGACTAGCGGGAGAGAATCCTACAATGAGCAGTTCTTC.

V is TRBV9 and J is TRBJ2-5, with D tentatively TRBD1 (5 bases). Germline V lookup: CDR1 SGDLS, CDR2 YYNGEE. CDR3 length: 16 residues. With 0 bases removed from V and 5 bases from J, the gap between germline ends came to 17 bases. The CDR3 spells CASSVDSGREGETQYF. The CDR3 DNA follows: TGTGCCAGCAGCGTAGATTCCGGCAGGGAAGGGGAGACCCAGTACTTC.

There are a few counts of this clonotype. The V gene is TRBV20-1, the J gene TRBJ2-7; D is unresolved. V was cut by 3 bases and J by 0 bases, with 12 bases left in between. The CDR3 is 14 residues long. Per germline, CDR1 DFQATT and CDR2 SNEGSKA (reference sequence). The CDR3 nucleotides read TGCAGTGCTAGGCAACAGTACGACTCCTACGAGCAGTACTTC. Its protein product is CSARQQYDSYEQYF.

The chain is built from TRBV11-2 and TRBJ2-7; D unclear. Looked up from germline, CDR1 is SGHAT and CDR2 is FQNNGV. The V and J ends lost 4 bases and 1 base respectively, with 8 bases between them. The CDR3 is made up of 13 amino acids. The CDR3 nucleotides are TGTGCCAGCAGCTCCTTCTATTCCTACGAGCAGTACTTC. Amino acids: CASSSFYSYEQYF. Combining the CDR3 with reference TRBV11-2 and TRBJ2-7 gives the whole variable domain EAGVAQSPRYKIIEKRQSVAFWCNPISGHATLYWYQQILGQGPKLLIQFQNNGVVDDSQLPKDRFSAERLKGVDSTLKIQPAKLEDSAVYLCASSSFYSYEQYFGPGTRLTVT.

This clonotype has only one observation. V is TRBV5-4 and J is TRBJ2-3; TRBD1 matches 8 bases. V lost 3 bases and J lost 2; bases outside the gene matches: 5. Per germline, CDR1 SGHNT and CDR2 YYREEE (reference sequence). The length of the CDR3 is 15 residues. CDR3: CASSSDRDHTDTQYF. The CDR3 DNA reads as TGTGCCAGCAGCTCGGACAGGGACCACACAGATACGCAGTATTTT.

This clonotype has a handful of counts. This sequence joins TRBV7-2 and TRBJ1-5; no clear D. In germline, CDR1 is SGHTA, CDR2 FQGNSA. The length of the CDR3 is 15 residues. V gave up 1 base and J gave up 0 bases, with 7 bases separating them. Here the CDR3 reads CASSLGSFSNQPQHF. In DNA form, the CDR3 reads TGTGCCAGCAGCTTAGGGTCCTTTAGCAATCAGCCCCAGCATTTT. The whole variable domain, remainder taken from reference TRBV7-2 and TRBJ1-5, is GAGVSQSPSNKVTEKGKDVELRCDPISGHTALYWYRQSLGQGLEFLIYFQGNSAPDKSGLPSDRFSAERTGGSVSTLTIQRTQQEDSAVYLCASSLGSFSNQPQHFGDGTRLSIL.

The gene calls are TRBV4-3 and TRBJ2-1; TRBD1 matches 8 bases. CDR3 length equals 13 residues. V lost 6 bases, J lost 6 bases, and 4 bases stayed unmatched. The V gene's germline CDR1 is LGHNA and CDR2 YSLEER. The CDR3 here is CASSRTGINEQFF. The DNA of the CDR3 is TGCGCCAGCAGTAGGACAGGGATCAATGAGCAGTTCTTC.

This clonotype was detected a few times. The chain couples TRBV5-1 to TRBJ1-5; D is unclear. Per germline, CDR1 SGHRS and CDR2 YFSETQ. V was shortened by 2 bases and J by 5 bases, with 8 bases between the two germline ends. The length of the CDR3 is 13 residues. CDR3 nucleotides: TGCGCCAGCAGCTTTAACGGGGATCAGCCCCAGCATTTT. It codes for CASSFNGDQPQHF.